This record covers a single T cell receptor beta chain. Its antigen remains unidentified. Use of 60 Vbeta and 13 Jbeta primers characterized the PCR. This table comes from immunoSEQ multiplex PCR, and its TCRdb copy is limited to in-frame clones, with some not included. The sample includes some 150,000 clones, more than 70% of them seen just once. The CDR3 sequence is 12 residues long. V lost 5 bases to trimming and J lost 5 bases, with 9 bases between them. Germline CDR1 LNHDA, CDR2 SQIVND (reference sequence). The record originates from a study of cytomegalovirus exposure and HLA in healthy donors. Study information: Researchers found that about 82% of over 350 genotyped donors fell within the Caucasian-associated ancestry cluster.

These donors counted as nominally healthy when sampled, but unrecorded immune exposures were likely. Findings and limits, study-wide: In an earlier analysis, in about 530 donors, most V segments appeared productive either ~90% or ~30% of the time.

This receptor was identified in a male donor in good health and CMV-seronegative. The genes are TRBV19 and TRBJ2-5; D is ambiguous. The specimen was PBMCs. The CDR3 sequence is CASSRTGETQYF. The CDR3 DNA sequence: TGTGCCAGTAGTCGAACCGGGGAGACCCAGTACTTC.